This T cell receptor beta chain was identified during a study of blood T cell repertoires in COVID-19. The overall study: Acute and convalescent COVID-19 specimens originated in the United States, Italy and Spain. The analysed material was cDNA or gDNA that came from T cells, B-cell-depleted T cells, or PBMCs.

The germline gives CDR1 WNHNN, CDR2 SYGVQD (reference sequence). V lost 0 bases to trimming and J lost 3 bases; unmatched junction nucleotides: 2. The CDR3 covers 16 residues. Authors' processing steps: Estimates of nucleated cell counts were drawn from the amplification of reference gene primers. Clones were read by immunoSEQ multiplex PCR, and TCRdb kept only the in-frame ones, dropping some. The DNA was the basis for D and trimming; V, J and clone size are from that table. The sample has more than 90,000 clones, roughly 81% seen once; the top ten hold approximately 1.3%. This clone appeared once. The rearrangement links TRBV10-1 to TRBJ2-1, with 10 bases lining up with TRBD2. Sequences were obtained from peripheral blood. The origin of this receptor is a middle-aged man with acute or convalescent COVID-19. The CDR3 region is CASSESLAGGYNEQFF. CDR3 nucleotide sequence: TGCGCCAGCAGTGAGTCATTAGCGGGAGGCTACAATGAGCAGTTCTTC.